This TCR beta chain was obtained from a study of blood T cell repertoires in COVID-19. The study assigned cohorts using participant-reported clinical history. Up to 2 weeks before entering the study, exposed participants had met a COVID-19 case. The germline V and J ends were trimmed by 10 bases and 1 base, with 17 bases remaining between them. The CDR3 sequence is 14 residues long. Per germline, CDR1 LNHDA and CDR2 SQIVND (reference sequence). In the authors' methods: Amplification of reference gene primers was used by the study to estimate nucleated cell counts. Data came from immunoSEQ multiplex PCR; TCRdb stores just in-frame clones and leaves some out. V, J and clone size were drawn from that table, and D and trimming were deduced from the DNA. The sample has 430,000 or so clones; more than 70% are singletons.

This sequence joins TRBV19 and TRBJ2-7, with D uncertain. The sample consisted of PBMCs or T cells enriched from blood (not recorded which). The origin of this receptor is a woman in her late teens or twenties who had been exposed to COVID-19. For the CDR3, the DNA is TGTGCCACCACGCCACGAGGTCTATCCTACGAGCAGTACTTC. It is translated as CATTPRGLSYEQYF.